This T cell receptor (beta chain) was recorded in a study of blood T cell repertoires in COVID-19. Study details: Samples came from the United States, Italy and Spain, spanning acute and convalescent COVID-19.

Per the study methods: Quantification of nucleated cells was approximated via reference gene primer amplification. Assay: immunoSEQ multiplex PCR; the TCRdb copy retains only in-frame clones and omits some. V and J calls and clone size are as listed in that table; D and trimming were resolved from the DNA. The table includes 75,000 to 100,000 clones, around nine tenths detected once. The V gene's germline CDR1 is MNHEY and CDR2 SVGEGT. This CDR3 region has 15 residues. Trimming removed 2 bases from V and 0 bases from J, with 11 bases in between. This chain joins TRBV6-2 or TRBV6-3 and TRBJ2-7; D might be TRBD2 (5 bases). The sample taken for sequencing was peripheral blood. This TCR was recovered from an older man with acute or convalescent COVID-19. The CDR3 region has the DNA TGTGCCAGCAGTTACGGAGGTAGCAGCTCCTACGAGCAGTACTTC. It codes for CASSYGGSSSYEQYF.